Shown below are 25 T cell receptor beta chains from a single sample sequenced in a study of control samples from healthy donors and cancer patients. Sequencing was performed with immunoSEQ multiplex PCR; in TCRdb, only in-frame clones are kept and a portion is missing. Seen here are around 100,000 clones, around 88% observed once, and the top ten hold 13% to 15%. The sequenced material came from blood. Receptor source: a man younger than 45 in good health.

This rearrangement joins TRBV7-9 to TRBJ1-1, with D possibly being TRBD1 (6 bases). The ends were cut back, 5 bases at V and 4 bases at J, with 8 bases in the middle. The CDR3 is 12 amino acids. CDR1 and CDR2 (germline): SEHNR, FQNEAQ (reference sequence). As DNA, the CDR3 is TGTGCCAGCAGCGAACAGGGCACTGAAGCTTTCTTT. Translation: CASSEQGTEAFF.

The chain combines TRBV28 with TRBJ1-2, with D unresolved. Trimming took off 6 bases at V and 4 bases at J, with 21 bases between the two ends. CDR3 length: 16 amino acids. Per the germline V gene, CDR1 is MDHEN and CDR2 is SYDVKM. The CDR3 coding sequence is TGTGCCAGCAGCACCCTGGTGAAGAGCTACCCCTATGGCTACACCTTC. Its protein product is CASSTLVKSYPYGYTF.

This clone was counted between two and nine times. J is TRBJ2-7 and V is TRBV5-6; 7 nucleotides match TRBD1. Per germline, CDR1 SGHDT and CDR2 YYEEEE. Germline trimming cut 3 bases from V and 8 bases from J; bases unmatched to any gene: 5. The CDR3 totals 12 residues. The CDR3 region is CASSYRQGQQYF. The CDR3 DNA follows: TGTGCCAGCAGCTACCGACAGGGTCAGCAGTACTTC.

The chain couples TRBV4-2 to TRBJ2-1, with 7 bases that match TRBD2. CDR3 length: 17 amino acids. Germline CDR1 and CDR2: LGHNA and YNFKEQ. Trimming removed 0 bases from V and 2 bases from J; junction bases left unmatched: 7. The CDR3 region is CASSQDSGRATYNEQFF. The CDR3 region has the DNA TGTGCCAGCAGCCAAGATTCAGGGAGGGCCACCTACAATGAGCAGTTCTTC.

The chain carries TRBV5-4 and TRBJ2-1; 7 nucleotides match TRBD1. The CDR3 extends over 12 amino acids. The germline CDR1 and CDR2 sequences are SGHNT and YYREEE (reference sequence). With V trimmed by 4 bases and J by 10 bases, 5 bases remained unmatched. CDR3 bases: TGTGCCAGCAGCCCACCGGGACAGGAGCAGTTCTTC. Its translation: CASSPPGQEQFF.

The chain couples TRBV18 to TRBJ1-6; 12 bases fit TRBD1. Germline CDR1 reads KGHSH; CDR2 reads LQKENI. V was clipped by 3 bases and J by 8 bases; unmatched bases: 2. The CDR3 consists of 15 residues. The CDR3 region has the DNA TGTGCCAGCTCACCCGGGACAGGGGGCGATTCACCCCTCCACTTT. Its protein is CASSPGTGGDSPLHF. Full variable domain (missing parts from reference TRBV18 and TRBJ1-6): NAGVMQNPRHLVRRRGQEARLRCSPMKGHSHVYWYRQLPEEGLKFMVYLQKENIIDESGMPKERFSAEFPKEGPSILRIQQVVRGDSAAYFCASSPGTGGDSPLHFGNGTRLTVT.

The V gene is TRBV7-2, the J gene TRBJ1-5, with no clear D. Per germline, CDR1 SGHTA and CDR2 FQGNSA. The V and J ends lost 6 bases and 0 bases respectively, with 12 bases between them. The CDR3 contains 15 residues. The CDR3: CASSQSRDSNQPQHF. CDR3 DNA sequence: TGTGCCAGCAGTCAGTCTCGGGATAGCAATCAGCCCCAGCATTTT.

The rearrangement joins TRBV3-1 (or the pseudogene TRBV3-2) to TRBJ2-5; 8 bases are shared with TRBD1. Trimming removed 5 bases from V and 2 bases from J; junction bases left unmatched: 7. This CDR3 region has 15 residues. CDR1 LGHDT and CDR2 YNNKEL come from the germline V gene (reference sequence). The CDR3 DNA reads TGTGCCAGCAGCTTTGGGACAGGAGAACAAGAGACCCAGTACTTC. Translating it yields CASSFGTGEQETQYF.

The chain has TRBV9 and TRBJ2-3; D is uncertain. CDR1 and CDR2 from the germline V gene are SGDLS and YYNGEE. The CDR3 has 11 amino acids. Trimming pared 3 bases from V and 2 bases from J, leaving 1 base between. The CDR3 sequence: CASSATDTQYF. The CDR3 DNA is TGTGCCAGCAGCGCCACAGATACGCAGTATTTT. Filled out from reference TRBV9 and TRBJ2-3, the complete variable domain reads DSGVTQTPKHLITATGQRVTLRCSPRSGDLSVYWYQQSLDQGLQFLIQYYNGEERAKGNILERFSAQQFPDLHSELNLSSLELGDSALYFCASSATDTQYFGPGTRLTVL.

The sample holds one count of this clone. The chain combines TRBV9 with TRBJ1-1, with a possible D match to TRBD1 (5 bases). Trimming removed 4 bases from V and 8 bases from J, with 15 bases in between. Germline loops: CDR1 SGDLS, CDR2 YYNGEE. The CDR3 contains 13 residues. CDR3 bases: TGTGCCAGCAGCTGGAGGGTGGGGGACGAAGCTTTCTTT. It encodes CASSWRVGDEAFF.

The chain uses TRBV7-2 and TRBJ2-7, with TRBD2 matching 14 bases. The CDR3 sequence is 18 residues long. V shed 6 bases, J shed 0 bases, and the junction held 10 bases outside the gene matches. Per germline, CDR1 SGHTA and CDR2 FQGNSA. The chain's CDR3 is CASSHRLAGGRVSYEQYF. DNA of the CDR3: TGTGCCAGCAGTCATCGACTAGCGGGAGGGAGGGTCTCCTACGAGCAGTACTTC.

The chain uses TRBV19 and TRBJ2-1; 9 bases match TRBD1. The junction had 5 bases not matched to a gene; V was cut back by 8 bases and J by 0 bases. The germline gives CDR1 LNHDA, CDR2 SQIVND (reference sequence). The CDR3 runs 15 residues. Written as DNA, the CDR3 is TGTGCCAGTCGGGACAGGGAGAGCTCCTACAATGAGCAGTTCTTC. It codes for CASRDRESSYNEQFF.

The rearrangement uses TRBV7-3 and TRBJ2-3; weak D call: TRBD1 (5 bases). The CDR3 has 12 amino acids. V dropped 6 bases and J dropped 5 bases, with 9 bases sitting between them. Germline V gene sequence: CDR1 SGHTA, CDR2 FQGTGA. The DNA for the CDR3 is TGTGCCAGCAGTCAGGGTCGAGATACGCAGTATTTT. Residues: CASSQGRDTQYF.

This chain joins TRBV20-1 and TRBJ2-1; TRBD1 might be the D (6 bases). With 6 bases removed from V and 9 bases from J, the gap between germline ends came to 12 bases. The CDR3 consists of 11 residues. Germline V gene sequence: CDR1 DFQATT, CDR2 SNEGSKA (reference sequence). CDR3 residues: CSANNRVEQFF. CDR3 bases: TGCAGTGCCAATAACAGGGTTGAGCAGTTCTTC.

V is TRBV28 and J is TRBJ1-2; D is perhaps TRBD1 (6 bases). The CDR3 is 15 amino acids. Per germline, CDR1 MDHEN and CDR2 SYDVKM. V was shortened by 5 bases and J by 6 bases, with 19 bases between the two germline ends. The CDR3 here is CASSPQIQGKHGYTF. CDR3 DNA sequence: TGTGCCAGCAGTCCGCAGATACAGGGAAAGCATGGCTACACCTTC.

The V and J genes are TRBV11-2 and TRBJ1-2; TRBD1 matches 9 bases. V gave up 1 base and J gave up 1 base; unmatched junction bases: 1. This CDR3 region has 15 residues. Germline V gene lookup returns CDR1 SGHAT and CDR2 FQNNGV. The CDR3 is CASSLVGQGNYGYTF. The CDR3 DNA reads TGTGCCAGCAGCTTAGTGGGACAGGGTAACTATGGCTACACCTTC.

The chain employs TRBV7-5 and TRBJ1-4. TRBV7-5 is a documented pseudogene. The CDR3 extends over 16 amino acids. This chain's CDR3 is CVRSLAGGTTNEKLFF. CDR3 DNA sequence: TGTGTCAGAAGCTTAGCAGGTGGTACAACTAATGAAAAACTGTTTTTT.

The V and J genes are TRBV5-5 and TRBJ1-3, with TRBD1 as a possible D gene (5 bases). The CDR3 has 17 residues. V was clipped by 0 bases and J by 0 bases, with 13 bases between them. The germline V gene encodes CDR1 SGHKS and CDR2 YYEKEE (reference sequence). CDR3 loop: CASSLVGQGVSGNTIYF. DNA for the CDR3: TGTGCCAGCAGCTTGGTAGGGCAGGGAGTCTCTGGAAACACCATATATTTT.

V is TRBV2 and J is TRBJ1-3; TRBD1 is a possible D gene (6 bases). Trimming stripped 8 bases from V and 4 bases from J, with 12 bases between. The CDR3 is made up of 13 amino acids. Germline V gene data show CDR1 as SNHLY and CDR2 as FYNNEI. The CDR3 loop is CASGGTNGNTIYF. In DNA, the CDR3 is TGTGCCAGCGGAGGGACAAACGGAAACACCATATATTTT.

This chain connects TRBV24-1 to TRBJ2-5; D is uncertain. V shed 1 base and J shed 4 bases, with 3 bases lying between them. This CDR3 is 12 amino acids long. Germline-derived CDR1 and CDR2 are KGHDR and SFDVKD. The CDR3 loop is CATSDFGETQYF. The CDR3 coding sequence is TGTGCCACCAGTGATTTCGGAGAGACCCAGTACTTC.

The CDR3 loop is CASSVVEDNSPLHF. CDR3 coding DNA: TGTGCCAGCAGCGTAGTCGAGGATAATTCACCCCTCCACTTT. The rearrangement joins TRBV9 to TRBJ1-6; no reliable D call. V lost 0 bases and J 5 bases, leaving 6 bases between the germline ends. The CDR3 has 14 residues. In germline, CDR1 is SGDLS, CDR2 YYNGEE.

The chain carries TRBV6-5 and TRBJ1-5, with D hard to call. Germline lookup yields CDR1 MNHEY and CDR2 SVGAGI. Trimming removed 7 bases from V and 7 bases from J, with 8 bases in between. CDR3 length: 11 residues. The CDR3 protein is CASNDIQPQHF. In DNA form, the CDR3 reads TGTGCCAGCAACGACATCCAGCCCCAGCATTTT.

The rearrangement links TRBV5-4 to TRBJ1-3; 7 bases align to TRBD1. The V segment lost 3 bases and the J segment 4 bases; nucleotides outside the gene matches: 7. The germline V gene has CDR1 SGHNT and CDR2 YYREEE (reference sequence). This CDR3 is built from 15 residues. The CDR3 DNA reads TGTGCCAGCAGCTCCAACAGGGGTCCCGGAAACACCATATATTTT. Its protein product is CASSSNRGPGNTIYF. Supplemented by reference TRBV5-4 and TRBJ1-3, the full variable domain reads ETGVTQSPTHLIKTRGQQVTLRCSSQSGHNTVSWYQQALGQGPQFIFQYYREEENGRGNFPPRFSGLQFPNYSSELNVNALELDDSALYLCASSSNRGPGNTIYFGEGSWLTVV.

The chain recombines TRBV5-1 with TRBJ1-4; TRBD1 matches 10 bases. From germline, CDR1 is SGHRS and CDR2 YFSETQ. V was clipped by 6 bases and J by 4 bases; unmatched bases: 3. This CDR3 region has 14 residues. CDR3 residues: CASTWTGGNEKLFF. The DNA of the CDR3 is TGCGCCAGCACCTGGACAGGGGGTAATGAAAAACTGTTTTTT.

This clone was detected only once. The V and J genes are TRBV11-3 and TRBJ2-7; D might be TRBD1 or TRBD2, each matching 5 bases. Germline CDR1 SGHNT, CDR2 YENEEA. The CDR3 is 14 amino acids. Trimming removed 6 bases at V and 4 bases at J, with 16 bases between. Here the CDR3 DNA reads TGTGCCAGCAGTTTCGGGGCCCTTTTTTACGAGCAGTACTTC. Protein sequence: CASSFGALFYEQYF.